The rows below give T cell receptor beta chains drawn from one sample of a study of regulatory T cells in long-lasting Graves disease. TCRdb re-called the multiplex PCR reads through MiXCR, storing one row per CDR3 protein. The profile shows around 460,000 distinct CDR3 sequences, approximately 22% of them singletons. The specimen was peripheral blood mononuclear cells (PBMCs), collected when the disease was refractory, from a patient treated with antithyroid drugs. The receptors come from a female donor with Graves disease. CDR3s include the opening cysteine and the closing phenylalanine or tryptophan. Fields, in order: J gene, V gene, D gene, CDR3 protein. The D gene is left open where the match is weak.

j_gene: TRBJ2-5
v_gene: TRBV7-2
d_gene: NA
CDR3aa: CASSTRRGAAETQYF

j_gene: TRBJ2-2
v_gene: TRBV11-2
d_gene: NA
CDR3aa: CASSTPKRLRSGELFF

j_gene: TRBJ1-1
v_gene: TRBV6-1
d_gene: NA
CDR3aa: CASSGSPAFF

j_gene: TRBJ2-2
v_gene: TRBV7-2
d_gene: NA
CDR3aa: CASSQDTSTGELFF

j_gene: TRBJ1-3
v_gene: TRBV6-1
d_gene: NA
CDR3aa: CASGGAFGNTIYF

j_gene: TRBJ1-5
v_gene: TRBV28
d_gene: TRBD1
CDR3aa: CASSLELGQAQPQHF

j_gene: TRBJ1-3
v_gene: TRBV30
d_gene: NA
CDR3aa: CAWANRLSGNTIYF

j_gene: TRBJ2-2
v_gene: TRBV24-1
d_gene: NA
CDR3aa: CATSDSYVAPANTGELFF

j_gene: TRBJ2-7
v_gene: TRBV20-1
d_gene: TRBD2
CDR3aa: CSARSLAGVNEQYF

j_gene: TRBJ1-5
v_gene: TRBV19
d_gene: TRBD1
CDR3aa: CASSIDSGRGSQPQHF

j_gene: TRBJ2-5
v_gene: TRBV2
d_gene: NA
CDR3aa: CASSEVSTLQETQYF

j_gene: TRBJ1-5
v_gene: TRBV11-2
d_gene: TRBD1
CDR3aa: CASSLAGIDRDNQPQHF

j_gene: TRBJ2-2
v_gene: TRBV7-3
d_gene: TRBD2
CDR3aa: CASSAVGLAGAHGNTGELFF

j_gene: TRBJ1-4
v_gene: TRBV2
d_gene: NA
CDR3aa: CATQLSHGDEKLSF

j_gene: TRBJ2-7
v_gene: TRBV11-2
d_gene: NA
CDR3aa: CASSPTNRNEQYF

j_gene: TRBJ1-1
v_gene: TRBV7-8
d_gene: TRBD1
CDR3aa: CASSLFDREASTEAFF

j_gene: TRBJ1-5
v_gene: TRBV2
d_gene: NA
CDR3aa: CASSDQTGNQPQHF

j_gene: NA
v_gene: TRBV12-3/TRBV12-4
d_gene: TRBD2
CDR3aa: CASRGQRGDSYNEQFF

j_gene: TRBJ2-4
v_gene: TRBV6-1
d_gene: TRBD1
CDR3aa: CASHPNRGPVAKNIQYF

j_gene: TRBJ1-5
v_gene: TRBV28
d_gene: NA
CDR3aa: CASVSRGNQPQHF

j_gene: TRBJ1-1
v_gene: TRBV19
d_gene: NA
CDR3aa: CASSIDPAGGAFF

j_gene: TRBJ2-2
v_gene: TRBV9
d_gene: NA
CDR3aa: CASSVMLTGTGELFF

j_gene: TRBJ2-7
v_gene: TRBV7-3
d_gene: TRBD1
CDR3aa: CASPTLQGRSGEQYF

j_gene: TRBJ2-7
v_gene: TRBV5-6
d_gene: NA
CDR3aa: CASSLANGNEQYF